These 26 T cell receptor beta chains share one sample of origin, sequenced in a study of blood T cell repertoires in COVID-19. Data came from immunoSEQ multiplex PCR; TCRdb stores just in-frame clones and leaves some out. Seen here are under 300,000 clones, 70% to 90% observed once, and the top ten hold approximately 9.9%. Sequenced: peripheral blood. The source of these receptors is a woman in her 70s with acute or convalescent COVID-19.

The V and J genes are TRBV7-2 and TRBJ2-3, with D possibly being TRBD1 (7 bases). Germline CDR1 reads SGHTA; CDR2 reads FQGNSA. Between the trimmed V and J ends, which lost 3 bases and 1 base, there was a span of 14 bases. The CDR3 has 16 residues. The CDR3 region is CASSFGGTGGTDTQYF. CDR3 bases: TGTGCCAGCAGCTTCGGGGGAACAGGGGGCACAGATACGCAGTATTTT.

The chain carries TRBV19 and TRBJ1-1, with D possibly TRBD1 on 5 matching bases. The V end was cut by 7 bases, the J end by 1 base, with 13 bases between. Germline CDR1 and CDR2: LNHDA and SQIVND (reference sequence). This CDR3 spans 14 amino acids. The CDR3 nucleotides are TGTGCCAGTACGCAGGGAAGGACGAACACTGAAGCTTTCTTT. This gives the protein CASTQGRTNTEAFF.

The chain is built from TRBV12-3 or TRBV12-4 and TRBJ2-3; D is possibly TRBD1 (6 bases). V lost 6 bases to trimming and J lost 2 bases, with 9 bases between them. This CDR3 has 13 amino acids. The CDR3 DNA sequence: TGTGCCAGCAGCACAGGGTTCACAGATACGCAGTATTTT. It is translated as CASSTGFTDTQYF.

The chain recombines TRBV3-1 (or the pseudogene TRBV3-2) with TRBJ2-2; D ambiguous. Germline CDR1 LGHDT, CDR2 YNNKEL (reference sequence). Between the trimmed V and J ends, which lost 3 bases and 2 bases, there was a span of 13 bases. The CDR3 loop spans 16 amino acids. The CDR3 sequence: CASSQFLASNTGELFF. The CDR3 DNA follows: TGTGCCAGCAGCCAGTTTTTGGCCTCCAACACCGGGGAGCTGTTTTTT.

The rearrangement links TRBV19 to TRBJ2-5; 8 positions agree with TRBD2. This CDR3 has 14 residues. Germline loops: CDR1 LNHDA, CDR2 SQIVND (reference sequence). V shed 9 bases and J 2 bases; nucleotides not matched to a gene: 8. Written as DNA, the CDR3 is TGTGCCAGCACCGGGGGGGCGGGGCAAGAGACCCAGTACTTC. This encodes CASTGGAGQETQYF.

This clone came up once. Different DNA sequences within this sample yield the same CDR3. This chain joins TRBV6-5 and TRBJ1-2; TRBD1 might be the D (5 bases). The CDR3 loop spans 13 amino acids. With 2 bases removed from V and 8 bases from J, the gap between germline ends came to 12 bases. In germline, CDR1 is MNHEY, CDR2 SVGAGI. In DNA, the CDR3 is TGTGCCAGCAGTTACCGGCAGGGAGGCGGCTACACCTTC. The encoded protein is CASSYRQGGGYTF.

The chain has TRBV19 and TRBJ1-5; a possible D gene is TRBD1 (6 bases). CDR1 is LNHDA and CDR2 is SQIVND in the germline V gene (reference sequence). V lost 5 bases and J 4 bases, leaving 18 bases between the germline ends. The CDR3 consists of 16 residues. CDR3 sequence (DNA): TGTGCCAGTAGTCGTACATTGACAGGATTGAATCAGCCCCAGCATTTT. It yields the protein CASSRTLTGLNQPQHF.

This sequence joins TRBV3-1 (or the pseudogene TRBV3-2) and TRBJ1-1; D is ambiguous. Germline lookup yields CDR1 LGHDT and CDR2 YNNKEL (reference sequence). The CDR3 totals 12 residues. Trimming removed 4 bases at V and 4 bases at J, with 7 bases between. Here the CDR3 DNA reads TGTGCCAGCAGCCCCGCGGGCACTGAAGCTTTCTTT. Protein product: CASSPAGTEAFF.

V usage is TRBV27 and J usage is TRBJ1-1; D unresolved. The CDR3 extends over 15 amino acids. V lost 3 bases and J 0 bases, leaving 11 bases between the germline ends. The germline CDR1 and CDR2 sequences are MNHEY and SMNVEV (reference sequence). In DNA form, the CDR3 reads TGTGCCAGCAGTTTGGATGTACAGTTGAACACTGAAGCTTTCTTT. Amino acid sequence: CASSLDVQLNTEAFF.

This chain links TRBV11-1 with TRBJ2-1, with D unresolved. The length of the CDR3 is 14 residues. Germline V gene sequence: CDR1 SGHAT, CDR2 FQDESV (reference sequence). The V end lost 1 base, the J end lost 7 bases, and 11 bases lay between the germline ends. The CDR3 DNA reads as TGTGCCAGCAGCTTAGACCCCAGAAGTAATGAGCAGTTCTTC. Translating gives CASSLDPRSNEQFF.

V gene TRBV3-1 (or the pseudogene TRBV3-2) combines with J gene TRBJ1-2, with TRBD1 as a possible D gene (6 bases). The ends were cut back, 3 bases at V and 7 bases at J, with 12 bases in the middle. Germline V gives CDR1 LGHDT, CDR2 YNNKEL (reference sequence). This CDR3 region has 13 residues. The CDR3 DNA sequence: TGTGCCAGCAGCCACACAGGGTTAGGTGGCTACACCTTC. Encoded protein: CASSHTGLGGYTF.

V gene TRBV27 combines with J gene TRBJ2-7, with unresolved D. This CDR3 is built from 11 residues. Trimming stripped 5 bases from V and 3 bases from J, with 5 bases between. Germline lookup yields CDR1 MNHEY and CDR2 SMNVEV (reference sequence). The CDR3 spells CASSNFYEQYF. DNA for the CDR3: TGTGCCAGCAGTAACTTCTACGAGCAGTACTTC.

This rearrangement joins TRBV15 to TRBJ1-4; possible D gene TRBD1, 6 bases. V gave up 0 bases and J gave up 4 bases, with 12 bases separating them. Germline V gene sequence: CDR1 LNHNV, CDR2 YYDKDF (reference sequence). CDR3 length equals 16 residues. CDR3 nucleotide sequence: TGTGCCACCAGCAGAGACGGACAGCTAAATAATGAAAAACTGTTTTTT. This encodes CATSRDGQLNNEKLFF.

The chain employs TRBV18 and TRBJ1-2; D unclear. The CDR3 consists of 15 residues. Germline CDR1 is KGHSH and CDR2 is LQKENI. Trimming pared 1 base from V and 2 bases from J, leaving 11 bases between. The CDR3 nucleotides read TGTGCCAGCTCACCACGGGAGGTCTCAAACTATGGCTACACCTTC. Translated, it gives CASSPREVSNYGYTF.

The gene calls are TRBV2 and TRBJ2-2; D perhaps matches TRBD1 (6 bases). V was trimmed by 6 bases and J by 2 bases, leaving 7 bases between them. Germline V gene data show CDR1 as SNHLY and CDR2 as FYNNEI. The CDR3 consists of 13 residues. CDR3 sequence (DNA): TGTGCCAGCAGGGACAGTAACACCGGGGAGCTGTTTTTT. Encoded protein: CASRDSNTGELFF.

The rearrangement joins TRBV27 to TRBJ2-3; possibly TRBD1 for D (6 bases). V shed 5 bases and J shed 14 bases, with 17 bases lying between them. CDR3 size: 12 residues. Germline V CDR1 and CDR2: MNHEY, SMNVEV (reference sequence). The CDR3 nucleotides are TGTGCCAGCAGTAAACCGGACAGCCCGTGGTATTTT. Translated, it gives CASSKPDSPWYF.

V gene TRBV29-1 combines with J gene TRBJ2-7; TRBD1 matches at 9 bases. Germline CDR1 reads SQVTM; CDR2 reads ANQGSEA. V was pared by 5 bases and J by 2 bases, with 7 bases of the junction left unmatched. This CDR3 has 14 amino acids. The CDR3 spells CSVMGQGTPYEQYF. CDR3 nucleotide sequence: TGCAGCGTTATGGGACAGGGTACCCCCTACGAGCAGTACTTC.

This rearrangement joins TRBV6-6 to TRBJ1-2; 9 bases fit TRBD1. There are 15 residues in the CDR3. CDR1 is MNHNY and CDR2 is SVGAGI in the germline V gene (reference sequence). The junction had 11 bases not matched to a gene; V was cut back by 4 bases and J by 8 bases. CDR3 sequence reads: CASSSGQGIVLGYTF. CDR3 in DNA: TGTGCCAGCAGTTCAGGACAGGGGATTGTTCTCGGCTACACCTTC.

CDR3 loop: CASSSGGRAGELFF. As DNA, the CDR3 is TGTGCCAGCAGTAGCGGGGGGAGGGCCGGGGAGCTGTTTTTT. The chain combines TRBV11-3 with TRBJ2-2, with 10 bases matching TRBD2. The CDR3 runs to 14 residues. From germline, CDR1 is SGHNT and CDR2 YENEEA. Losses at the gene ends were 6 bases for V and 6 bases for J; bases not matched to a gene: 4. The whole variable domain, remainder taken from reference TRBV11-3 and TRBJ2-2, is EAGVVQSPRYKIIEKKQPVAFWCNPISGHNTLYWYLQNLGQGPELLIRYENEEAVDDSQLPKDRFSAERLKGVDSTLKIQPAELGDSAVYLCASSSGGRAGELFFGEGSRLTVL.

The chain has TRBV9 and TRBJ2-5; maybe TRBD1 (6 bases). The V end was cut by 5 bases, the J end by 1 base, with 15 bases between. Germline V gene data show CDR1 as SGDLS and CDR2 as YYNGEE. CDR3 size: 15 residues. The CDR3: CASSGSWGRQETQYF. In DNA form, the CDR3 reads TGTGCCAGCAGTGGTAGCTGGGGGCGCCAAGAGACCCAGTACTTC.

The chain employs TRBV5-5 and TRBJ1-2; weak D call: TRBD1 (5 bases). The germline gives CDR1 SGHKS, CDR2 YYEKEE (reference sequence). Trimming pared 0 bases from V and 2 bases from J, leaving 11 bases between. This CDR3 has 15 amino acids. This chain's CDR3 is CASSLAEGPNYGYTF. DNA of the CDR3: TGTGCCAGCAGCTTGGCGGAGGGGCCCAACTATGGCTACACCTTC. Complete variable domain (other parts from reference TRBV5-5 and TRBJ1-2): DAGVTQSPTHLIKTRGQQVTLRCSPISGHKSVSWYQQVLGQGPQFIFQYYEKEERGRGNFPDRFSARQFPNYSSELNVNALLLGDSALYLCASSLAEGPNYGYTFGSGTRLTVV.

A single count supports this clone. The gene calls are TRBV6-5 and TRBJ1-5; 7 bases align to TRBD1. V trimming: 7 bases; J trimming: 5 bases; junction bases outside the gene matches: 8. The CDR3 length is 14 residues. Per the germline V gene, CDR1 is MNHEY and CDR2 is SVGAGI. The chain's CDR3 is CASIQQGTHQPQHF. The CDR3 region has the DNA TGTGCCAGCATCCAACAGGGGACGCATCAGCCCCAGCATTTT.

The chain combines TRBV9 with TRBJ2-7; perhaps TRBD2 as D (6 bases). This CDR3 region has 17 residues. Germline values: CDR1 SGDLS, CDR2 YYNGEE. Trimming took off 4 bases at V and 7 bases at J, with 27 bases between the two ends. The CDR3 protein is CASSYAGFSVPRGEQYF. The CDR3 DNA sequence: TGTGCCAGCAGCTACGCGGGGTTCAGTGTTCCCCGGGGAGAGCAGTACTTC.

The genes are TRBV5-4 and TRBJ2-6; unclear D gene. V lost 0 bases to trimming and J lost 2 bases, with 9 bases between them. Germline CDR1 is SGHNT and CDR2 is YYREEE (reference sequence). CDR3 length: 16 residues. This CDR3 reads CASSLGSFTGANVLTF. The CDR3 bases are TGTGCCAGCAGCTTGGGGAGTTTCACTGGGGCCAACGTCCTGACTTTC.

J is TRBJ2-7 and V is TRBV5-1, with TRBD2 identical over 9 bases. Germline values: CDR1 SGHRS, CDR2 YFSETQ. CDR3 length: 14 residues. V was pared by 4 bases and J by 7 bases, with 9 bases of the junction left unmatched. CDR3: CASSLELAGREQYF. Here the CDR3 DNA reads TGCGCCAGCAGCCTGGAGCTAGCGGGGCGGGAGCAGTACTTC.

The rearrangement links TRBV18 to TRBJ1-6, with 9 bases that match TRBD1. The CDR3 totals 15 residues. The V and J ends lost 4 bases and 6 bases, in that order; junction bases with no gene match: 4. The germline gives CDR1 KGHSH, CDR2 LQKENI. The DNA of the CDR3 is TGTGCCAGCTCACAAGGGGACAGGGCTAATTCACCCCTCCACTTT. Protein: CASSQGDRANSPLHF. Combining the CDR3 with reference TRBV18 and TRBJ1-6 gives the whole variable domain NAGVMQNPRHLVRRRGQEARLRCSPMKGHSHVYWYRQLPEEGLKFMVYLQKENIIDESGMPKERFSAEFPKEGPSILRIQQVVRGDSAAYFCASSQGDRANSPLHFGNGTRLTVT.